These 7 T cell receptor beta chains share one sample of origin, sequenced in a study of vaccination and CD4 T cells after COVID-19 (dated by TCRdb to between 2021 and 2022). Antigen specificity for these receptors is unknown. What this sample's treatment or condition label stands for: roughly 10-day PBMC culture with coronavirus spike peptide pools or control peptides (ViraFEST assay). Receptor amplification or capture employed PCR. Sequencing relied on an Illumina iSeq 100. DNA from cultured CD4+ T cells was subjected to TCR sequencing with the Oncomine TCR Beta short-read assay at the Johns Hopkins FTIC core. The public reads were run again by TCRdb, first through fastp at Q25 and then through MiXCR, and only productive beta chains were kept. Every CDR3 protein is listed once, alongside the most common genes and DNA of its rows. The sample has about 20,000 distinct CDR3 sequences on record, roughly 50% of them singletons. The ten top clones hold roughly 2.5% of the sample.

The specimen comprised CD4+ T cells from blood, cultured in vitro, sampled after SARS-CoV-2 vaccination. Receptor source: a human donor who had recovered from COVID-19.

Here the CDR3 reads CASRRRQEASSYNEQFF. Here the CDR3 DNA reads TGTGCCAGCAGGAGACGACAGGAGGCTAGCTCCTACAATGAGCAGTTCTTC. This chain links TRBV6-1 with TRBJ2-1; maybe TRBD1 (6 bases). Per germline, CDR1 MNHNS and CDR2 SASEGT. Trimming cost V 6 bases and J 0 bases, with 18 bases left between them. The length of the CDR3 is 17 residues.

This clonotype was seen a handful of times. The genes are TRBV6-1 and TRBJ1-2; perhaps TRBD1 as D (6 bases). V shed 6 bases and J shed 0 bases, with 14 bases lying between them. The CDR3 totals 15 residues. CDR1 is MNHNS, CDR2 SASEGT, per germline. CDR3 sequence (DNA): TGTGCCAGCAGACAGGGAAGTACAGCTAACTATGGCTACACCTTC. Its protein is CASRQGSTANYGYTF.

CDR3 sequence (DNA): TGCAGTGCTAGAGAAGGCAGCAATCAGCCCCAGCATTTT. Protein: CSAREGSNQPQHF. J is TRBJ1-5 and V is TRBV20-1; D uncertain. The V gene lost 0 bases and the J gene lost 1 base, with 4 bases spanning the gap. The V gene's germline CDR1 is DFQATT and CDR2 SNEGSKA (reference sequence). There are 13 residues in the CDR3.

The chain recombines TRBV27 with TRBJ1-6; no firm D call. The germline V gene encodes CDR1 MNHEY and CDR2 SMNVEV (reference sequence). The CDR3 loop spans 14 amino acids. The V and J ends lost 4 bases and 8 bases respectively, with 12 bases between them. CDR3 sequence reads: CASSSSYNYSPLHF. The CDR3 coding sequence is TGTGCCAGCAGTTCATCTTACAACTATTCACCCCTCCACTTT.

The rearrangement uses TRBV20-1 and TRBJ1-1; no reliable D call. The V gene lost 6 bases and the J gene lost 2 bases, with 19 bases spanning the gap. The germline V gene encodes CDR1 DFQATT and CDR2 SNEGSKA (reference sequence). The CDR3 length is 15 residues. CDR3 residues: CSAPSAGRPNTEAFF. The CDR3 DNA is TGCAGTGCCCCCTCGGCAGGTCGACCTAACACTGAAGCTTTCTTT.

The rearrangement joins TRBV6-2 or TRBV6-3 to TRBJ2-2; D unclear. CDR1 is MNHEY and CDR2 is SVGEGT in the germline V gene. The germline V and J ends were trimmed by 7 bases and 6 bases, with 15 bases remaining between them. The CDR3 contains 14 residues. The CDR3 nucleotides read TGTGCCAGCAACCCCGGTATATGGGCCGGGGAGCTGTTTTTT. Translated, it gives CASNPGIWAGELFF.

This chain links TRBV2 with TRBJ2-5, with 7 bases that match TRBD1. Germline V gene lookup returns CDR1 SNHLY and CDR2 FYNNEI. Trimming took 5 bases from V and 4 from J; bases not matched to a gene: 10. This CDR3 region has 15 residues. The CDR3, as DNA: TGTGCCAGCAGTACCTACAGGGGCGAGACAGAGACCCAGTACTTC. Encoded protein: CASSTYRGETETQYF.